These T cell receptor beta chains were read from a single sample in a study of T cell clones after liver transplantation. Method: immunoSEQ multiplex PCR; TCRdb's copy keeps in-frame clones and lacks some. The sample includes over 45,000 clones, 65% to 80% of them seen just once. Material: CD4+ T cells from blood, obtained approximately 52 months after liver transplant. The receptors derive from a human patient who received a liver transplant. The graft donor may account for some of the T cells. The CDR3 runs from the conserved cysteine through the conserved F or W. D genes are given only for firm matches. Rows may omit the clone size; those that give it use once, few, many or a size class.

abundance	v_gene	d_gene	j_gene	CDR3nt	CDR3aa
-	TRBV20-1	-	TRBJ2-7	TGCAGTGCTAGCCCCCGAAGCGGGCAGTACTTC	CSASPRSGQYF
once	TRBV28	-	TRBJ1-1	TGTGCCAGCAGTTTTGACCGGGGGGTAGGGATGAACACTGAAGCTTTCTTT	CASSFDRGVGMNTEAFF
once	TRBV9	TRBD1	TRBJ1-2	TGTGCCAGCAGCGTAGGAGGGGACAGCGCACTTTTCTATGGCTACACCTTC	CASSVGGDSALFYGYTF
-	TRBV28	-	TRBJ1-4	TGTGCCAGCAGTTTTGTTCAGGGGCGGTTCGAAAAACTGTTTTTT	CASSFVQGRFEKLFF
few	TRBV5-4	TRBD1	TRBJ1-6	TGTGCCAGCAGCTGGGACAGGGGGAATTCACCCCTCCACTTT	CASSWDRGNSPLHF
-	TRBV7-2	-	TRBJ2-1	TGTGCCAGCAGCCGCGGACTCGCCTCACGTGGGGAGCAGTTCTTC	CASSRGLASRGEQFF
few	TRBV10-3	TRBD1	TRBJ2-1	TGTGCCACCGGGACAGGGGGCAATGAGCAGTTCTTC	CATGTGGNEQFF
-	TRBV28	-	TRBJ2-1	TGTGCCAGCGCCAAAAACGGGTGGAATGAGCAGTTCTTC	CASAKNGWNEQFF
few	TRBV19	-	TRBJ2-2	TGTGCCAGTAGTATTTCTCAGGGTGACACCGGGGAGCTGTTTTTT	CASSISQGDTGELFF
-	TRBV27	TRBD1	TRBJ1-5	TGTGCCAGCAGTCCTCTACAGGGGATGAGCAATCAGCCCCAGCATTTT	CASSPLQGMSNQPQHF
-	TRBV27	TRBD1	TRBJ1-2	TGTGCCAGCAGTAAGTCGATCCGGGACAGGGAAATCTATGGCTACACCTTC	CASSKSIRDREIYGYTF
-	TRBV18	-	TRBJ2-7	TGTGCCAGCTCACCACGTCCAGGGGACGAGCAGTACTTC	CASSPRPGDEQYF
-	TRBV29-1	-	TRBJ2-5	TGCAGCGTCCGCCGGGGAGAGACCCAGTACTTC	CSVRRGETQYF
-	TRBV27	-	TRBJ2-3	TGTGCCAGCAGGGCCACGTGGGGGAGAAGCACAGATACGCAGTATTTT	CASRATWGRSTDTQYF
-	TRBV28	-	TRBJ2-6	TGTGCCAGCTCTGCAGGGTTAGGGGCCAACGTCCTGACTTTC	CASSAGLGANVLTF
-	TRBV30	-	TRBJ1-5	TGTGCCTGGAGTGAAGCCAACCCGGGGGTTAATCAGCCCCAGCATTTT	CAWSEANPGVNQPQHF
-	TRBV28	-	TRBJ1-2	TGTGCCAGCAGTTCGAGGCACAGGACCTATGGCTACACCTTC	CASSSRHRTYGYTF
-	TRBV20-1	-	TRBJ2-4	TGCAGTGCTAGAGAGGGGAAGAGCCAGTACTTC	CSAREGKSQYF
-	TRBV5-8	-	TRBJ2-7	TGTGCCAGCAGCCCCATGGGCCTCTACGAGCAGTACTTC	CASSPMGLYEQYF
few	TRBV9	-	TRBJ1-3	TGTGCCAGCAGCGTCCAGGAGGCCTCTGGAAACACCATATATTTT	CASSVQEASGNTIYF
few	TRBV25-1	-	TRBJ1-5	TGTGCCAGCAGTCTCACGGGAAGCAATCAGCCCCAGCATTTT	CASSLTGSNQPQHF
-	TRBV28	TRBD1	TRBJ1-6	TGTGCCAGCAGTACAGGGGACGGCTCACCCCTCCACTTT	CASSTGDGSPLHF
-	TRBV4-2	TRBD1	TRBJ1-2	TGTGCCAGCAGCCCTCAGACAGGGGGAACCTATGGCTACACCTTC	CASSPQTGGTYGYTF
-	TRBV7-2	TRBD1	TRBJ1-4	TGTGCCAGCAGCTACGGACAGGGGGCGCATGAAAAACTGTTTTTT	CASSYGQGAHEKLFF
-	TRBV30	TRBD1	TRBJ1-1	TGTGCCTGGAGTGTACGTCACAGGGGCAACACTGAAGCTTTCTTT	CAWSVRHRGNTEAFF
-	TRBV28	TRBD1	TRBJ1-5	TGTGCCAGCACCGGGACAGGGGGCGTATTGCAGCCCCAGCATTTT	CASTGTGGVLQPQHF
-	TRBV27	-	TRBJ1-1	TGTGCCAGCAGTCGCTCCTCGTGGGGGGAAACCCTGAAAGCTTTCTTT	CASSRSSWGETLKAFF
-	TRBV30	TRBD1	TRBJ2-3	TGTGCTCTAAGGGGGCGCACAGATACGCAGTATTTT	CALRGRTDTQYF
-	TRBV5-1	TRBD2	TRBJ2-1	TGCGCCAGCAGCTTGGCGGTTGCGGGGGGGCACAATGAGCAGTTCTTC	CASSLAVAGGHNEQFF
-	TRBV6-1	-	TRBJ1-1	TGTGCCAGCAGTGTCCAGACAGACACTGAAGCTTTCTTT	CASSVQTDTEAFF
-	TRBV11-2	-	TRBJ2-5	TGTGCCAGCAGCTTAGCGACTATCCAAGAGACCCAGTACTTC	CASSLATIQETQYF
-	TRBV18	-	TRBJ2-1	TGTGCCAGCTCACTGCAGGTTAATGAGCAGTTCTTC	CASSLQVNEQFF
-	TRBV25-1	TRBD2	TRBJ2-5	TGTGCCAGCAGTGAGTGGTTAGCGGGGGGTTGGCAAGAGACCCAGTACTTC	CASSEWLAGGWQETQYF
-	TRBV2	-	TRBJ2-1	TGTGCCAGCAGCCCTCGACCCTACAATGAGCAGTTCTTC	CASSPRPYNEQFF
-	TRBV11-2	-	TRBJ1-3	TGTGCCAGCAGCTTAGTGAGGGGGGCTGGAAACACCATATATTTT	CASSLVRGAGNTIYF
-	TRBV29-1	-	TRBJ1-5	TGCAGCGTTAAGGGGCTTGGCAATCAGCCCCAGCATTTT	CSVKGLGNQPQHF
-	TRBV13	-	TRBJ2-1	TGTGCCAGCAGCTTAGGACCGGGGCGGGAGCAGTTCTTC	CASSLGPGREQFF
medium-sized	TRBV28	TRBD2	TRBJ2-4	TGTGCCAGCACTGCCTTAGGACTAGGACGGAGCAAAAACATTCAGTACTTC	CASTALGLGRSKNIQYF
-	TRBV7-9	TRBD1	TRBJ2-1	TGTGCCAGCAGCCAAAGCGGGACAGGGTACAATGAGCAGTTCTTC	CASSQSGTGYNEQFF
-	TRBV6-5	-	TRBJ2-7	TGTGCCAGCAGTTCCAACCCGAGCTCCTACGAGCAGTACTTC	CASSSNPSSYEQYF
-	TRBV6-1	-	TRBJ2-2	TGTGCCAGCAGTGAAACAAGATTAGGAGAGCTGTTTTTT	CASSETRLGELFF
-	TRBV29-1	TRBD1	TRBJ1-4	TGCAGCGTCTATGACATGACAGGGGAAAGAAAACTGTTTTTT	CSVYDMTGERKLFF
-	TRBV18	-	TRBJ1-1	TGTGCCAGCTCACCGGGGACGGGGAACACTGAAGCTTTCTTT	CASSPGTGNTEAFF
few	TRBV10-1	-	TRBJ1-1	TGCGCCAGCAGTGAGTCGGCGAGATCCGGAACTGAAGCTTTCTTT	CASSESARSGTEAFF
once	TRBV10-1	-	TRBJ2-1	TGCGCCAGCAGTGAAAGTGGGGGGGCACACAATGAGCAGTTCTTC	CASSESGGAHNEQFF
-	TRBV7-2	-	TRBJ2-5	TGTGCCAGCAGCCGCGACAGGAACCAAGAGACCCAGTACTTC	CASSRDRNQETQYF
-	TRBV7-2	-	TRBJ2-7	TGTGCCAGCAGCTTATTCCGTCTCGGCTCCTACGAGCAGTACTTC	CASSLFRLGSYEQYF
medium-sized	TRBV28	TRBD1	TRBJ1-2	TGTGCCAGCAAGAGGGACAGCCTTTCTAACTATGGCTACACCTTC	CASKRDSLSNYGYTF
few	TRBV18	-	TRBJ1-3	TGTGCCAGCTCACCACCCGGCCTCTCTGGAAACACCATATATTTT	CASSPPGLSGNTIYF
-	TRBV29-1	-	TRBJ2-3	TGCAGCGTTCCGACCCAGGGCACAGATACGCAGTATTTT	CSVPTQGTDTQYF
once	TRBV4-1	TRBD1	TRBJ2-7	TGCGCCAGCAGCCAGGGACAGGGGGTTGACGAGCAGTACTTC	CASSQGQGVDEQYF
-	TRBV28	TRBD1	TRBJ1-2	TGTGCCAGCAGTGCACAGGGGCGGAACTATGGCTACACCTTC	CASSAQGRNYGYTF
-	TRBV9	TRBD2	TRBJ2-3	TGTGCCAGCAGCGTTACCGGTGGGAGGGTCCCCACAGATACGCAGTATTTT	CASSVTGGRVPTDTQYF